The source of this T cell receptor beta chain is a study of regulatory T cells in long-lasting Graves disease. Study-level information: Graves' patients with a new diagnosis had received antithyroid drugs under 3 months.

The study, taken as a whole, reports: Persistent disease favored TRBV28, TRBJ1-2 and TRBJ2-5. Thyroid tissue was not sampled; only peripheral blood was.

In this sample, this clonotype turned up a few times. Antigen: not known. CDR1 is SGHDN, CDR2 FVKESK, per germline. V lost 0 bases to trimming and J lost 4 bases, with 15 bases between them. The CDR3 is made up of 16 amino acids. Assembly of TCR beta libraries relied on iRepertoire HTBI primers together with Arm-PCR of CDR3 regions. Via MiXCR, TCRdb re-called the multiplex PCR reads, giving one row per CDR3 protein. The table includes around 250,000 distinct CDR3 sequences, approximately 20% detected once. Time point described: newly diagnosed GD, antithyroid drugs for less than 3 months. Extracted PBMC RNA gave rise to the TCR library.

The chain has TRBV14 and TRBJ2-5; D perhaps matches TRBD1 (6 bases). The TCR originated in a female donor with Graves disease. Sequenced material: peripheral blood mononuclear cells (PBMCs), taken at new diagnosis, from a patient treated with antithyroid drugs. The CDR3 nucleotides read TGTGCCAGCAGCCAAGATCGAACGGCCAGGGGAGAGACCCAGTACTTC. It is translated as CASSQDRTARGETQYF.